This T cell receptor beta chain was sequenced in a study of monozygotic twins with inflammatory bowel disease. Germline V CDR1 and CDR2: MDHEN, SYDVKM. CDR3 size: 14 residues. The study subjected TCRalpha and TCRbeta cDNA to two nested PCRs of roughly 16 and 10 cycles. TCRdb reworked the 5' RACE reads into one entry per CDR3 protein, no DNA. The specimen's table records 200,000 to 250,000 distinct CDR3 sequences. As to this clonotype: What it binds is unknown.

Study-level results: A reduction in TCRbeta diversity (inverse Simpson) was seen in IBD patients relative to healthy co-twins.

For every donor, one blood sample of 2.5 ml was drawn. The chain couples TRBV28 to TRBJ1-5; TCRdb's D gene call, TRBD1, goes unchecked for lack of DNA. The source is a human donor with ulcerative colitis or Crohn's disease, or a healthy co-twin of an affected twin (not recorded which). Sequenced sample: blood. The CDR3 reads CASTRTGDNQPQHF.